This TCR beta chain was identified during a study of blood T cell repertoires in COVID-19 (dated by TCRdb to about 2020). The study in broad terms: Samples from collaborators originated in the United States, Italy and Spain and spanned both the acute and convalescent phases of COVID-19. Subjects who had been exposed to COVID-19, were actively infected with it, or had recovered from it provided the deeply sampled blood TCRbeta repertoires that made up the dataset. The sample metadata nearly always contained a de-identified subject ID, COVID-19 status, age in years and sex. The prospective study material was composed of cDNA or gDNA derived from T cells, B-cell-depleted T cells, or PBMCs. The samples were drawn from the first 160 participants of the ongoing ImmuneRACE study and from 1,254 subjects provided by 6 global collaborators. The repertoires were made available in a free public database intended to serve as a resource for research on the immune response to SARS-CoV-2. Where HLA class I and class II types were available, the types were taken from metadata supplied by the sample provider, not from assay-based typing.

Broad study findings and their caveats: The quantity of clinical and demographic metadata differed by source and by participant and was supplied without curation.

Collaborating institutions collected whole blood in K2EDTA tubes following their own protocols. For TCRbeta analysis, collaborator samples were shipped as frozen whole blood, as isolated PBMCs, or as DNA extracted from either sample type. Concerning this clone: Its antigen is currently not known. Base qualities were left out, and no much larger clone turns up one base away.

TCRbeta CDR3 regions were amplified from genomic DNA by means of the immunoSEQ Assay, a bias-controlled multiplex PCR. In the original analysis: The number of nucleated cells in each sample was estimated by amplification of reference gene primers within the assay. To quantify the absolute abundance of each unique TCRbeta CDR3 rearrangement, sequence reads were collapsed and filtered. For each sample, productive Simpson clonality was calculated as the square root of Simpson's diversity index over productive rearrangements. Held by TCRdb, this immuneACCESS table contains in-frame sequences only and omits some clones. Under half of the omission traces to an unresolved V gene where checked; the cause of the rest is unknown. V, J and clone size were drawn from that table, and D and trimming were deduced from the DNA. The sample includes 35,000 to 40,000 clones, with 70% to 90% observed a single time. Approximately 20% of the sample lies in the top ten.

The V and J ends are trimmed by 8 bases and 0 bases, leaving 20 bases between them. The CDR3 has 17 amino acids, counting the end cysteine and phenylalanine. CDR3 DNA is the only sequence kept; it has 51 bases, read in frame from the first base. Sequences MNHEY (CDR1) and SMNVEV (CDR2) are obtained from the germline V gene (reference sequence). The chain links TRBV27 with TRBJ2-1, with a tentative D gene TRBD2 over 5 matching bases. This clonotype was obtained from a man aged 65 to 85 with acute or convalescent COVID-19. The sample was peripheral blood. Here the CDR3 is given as CASGLRSGSSSYNEQFF. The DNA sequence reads TGTGCCAGCGGCTTGAGAAGCGGCTCGAGCTCCTACAATGAGCAGTTCTTC.